This T cell receptor (beta chain) was captured by sequencing in a study of cytomegalovirus exposure and HLA in healthy donors. Comments on this clone: What it binds is not known.

In the PCR, 60 Vbeta and 13 Jbeta primers were used. Profiled with immunoSEQ multiplex PCR; TCRdb holds only in-frame clones, not every one. Here the sample table reports just under 90,000 clones. Study-level findings and limits: Several top significant clusters appeared, in a later analysis, to be linked to common viral pathogens. Roughly uniform sequencing depth across donors was assumed, possibly incorrectly.

Donors had nominal health at sampling but likely had unrecorded immune exposures. CDR1 and CDR2 (germline): SGHRS, YFSETQ. Trimming removed 5 bases from V and 5 bases from J; junction bases left unmatched: 15. This CDR3 contains 16 residues. V and J are TRBV5-1 and TRBJ2-7; TRBD2 matches at 8 bases. The TCR was taken from a girl aged 10 to 17 in good health and CMV-seropositive. Sample: PBMCs. In nucleotides, the CDR3 is TGCGCCAGCAGTCCTCAGGCGAGCGGGGGAGTGAACGAGCAGTACTTC. Translating it yields CASSPQASGGVNEQYF.